This T cell receptor (beta chain) was captured by sequencing in a study of T cell responses to AZD1222 COVID-19 vaccine. With regard to this clone: Its antigen is as yet unknown.

Some clones are missing from TCRdb's copy, which holds only in-frame ones; the method was immunoSEQ multiplex PCR. The ten most abundant clones cover 2.2% of a sample with about 140,000 clones. Points from the study as a whole: Spike was spanned by vaccine-associated CD4 TCRs, which were dominant at 160-218 and 743-854. In the spike-specific TCR repertoire, nearly half reportedly target unmutated variant regions. Most donors were white British, females outnumbered males, and clonal diversity was possibly underestimated.

The V end lost 2 bases, the J end lost 9 bases, and 17 bases lay between the germline ends. Germline CDR1 and CDR2: SGHAT and FQNNGV. The CDR3 loop spans 16 amino acids. The chain carries TRBV11-2 and TRBJ1-6; D unresolved. The sequence came from an adult in good health. The sequenced sample consisted of peripheral blood. The DNA of the CDR3 is TGTGCCAGCAGCTTAAACCCCGGACTCGACGCTTCACCCCTCCACTTT. Translated, it gives CASSLNPGLDASPLHF.